This T cell receptor beta chain was sequenced in a study of CD8 T cells in Susac syndrome (dated by TCRdb to between 2018 and 2021). Study-wide context: The study used repertoire sequencing to test whether antigen drove CD8+ T cell activation and differentiation in Susac syndrome. What the authors observed across the whole study: The study acknowledged that relatively few individuals were included in the TCR sequencing and HLA analysis.

V lost 0 bases and J lost 3 bases; the stretch between them is 11 bases long. Sequences LNHNV (CDR1) and YYDKDF (CDR2) are obtained from the germline V gene (reference sequence). Its CDR3 holds 16 amino acids, cysteine through phenylalanine. Only the CDR3 portion is preserved as DNA: 48 bases, with reading frame beginning at the first base. A word on this clonotype: What antigen it recognizes has not been identified. It has no much larger one-base neighbor in the sample; base qualities were not kept.

RNA was extracted with the RNeasy kit and roughly 0.5 to 1 ug was reverse transcribed using random hexamers. The immunoSEQ multiplex PCR assay, covering 54 Vbeta and 13 Jbeta segments, was used to amplify TCR beta CDR3 regions. PCR amplification bias was corrected by using a synthetic template baseline for primer optimization and computational correction. Under the source paper's analysis protocol: Reads were assigned to V, D and J genes according to IMGT and analyzed in immunoSEQ Analyzer, with only productive sequences retained. Clonality was computed as one minus Shannon entropy normalized by log2 of the number of productive unique sequences. For each patient and control, public and private clones were evaluated among the 100 most prevalent clones. Susac-specific clones were defined as absent from healthy and MS cohorts, around 970 published viral clones and other ImmuneACCESS disease sequences. The public reads were quality trimmed at Q25 with fastp and then assembled into clones with MiXCR by TCRdb, keeping productive beta chains. Each record represents a unique CDR3 protein, reported with the most common genes and DNA among its rows. The V and J calls shown here were made by TCRdb, not taken from the authors' results. The sample includes some 200,000 distinct CDR3 sequences, with about 95% observed a single time. The biggest ten clones account for 0.1% of the sample.

Peripheral blood CD8+ and CD4+ T cells from healthy donors, Susac syndrome patients and multiple sclerosis patients were profiled using high-throughput TCR beta sequencing. Healthy donors were age- and sex-matched controls. Bulk CD8+ and CD4+ T cells were purified by magnetic negative isolation, whereas CD8+ TEMRA cells were enriched by FACS. Blood was collected in EDTA tubes and processed within 24 hours, with PBMCs isolated through density gradient centrifugation. PBMCs intended for TCR sequencing were cryopreserved in liquid nitrogen and were subsequently thawed in a 37 degrees C water bath. The sorted or isolated CD4+, CD8+ and CD8+ TEMRA cells had a purity of 90% or higher.

This TCR was sampled from a human donor in good health. The V gene is TRBV15 and the J gene is TRBJ1-4; a weak D assignment points to TRBD1 (5 bases agree). Source material: CD4+ T cells from PBMCs. The DNA sequence follows: TGTGCCACCAGCAGAGATGGGGCACGACCTAATGAAAAACTGTTTTTT. This translates into CATSRDGARPNEKLFF.